Listed here are 15 T cell receptor beta chains from one sample, sequenced in a study of shared clonotypes between healthy human individuals. Here immunoSEQ multiplex PCR was the method, and the copy in TCRdb shows in-frame clones only, minus some. The table shows hundreds of thousands of clones, with around 76% occurring only once. What was sequenced was PBMCs. The receptors come from a woman between 35 and 50 years old in good health. Some clones in this sample may be carry-over from other donors' samples.

V gene TRBV6-1 combines with J gene TRBJ2-3, with 12 bases that match TRBD2. The CDR3 runs 17 residues. Trimming took 0 bases from V and 2 from J; bases not matched to a gene: 3. Germline-derived CDR1 and CDR2 are MNHNS and SASEGT. CDR3 sequence: CASSEAGTSGLTDTQYF. The DNA of the CDR3 is TGTGCCAGCAGTGAAGCCGGGACTAGCGGGCTCACAGATACGCAGTATTTT.

V usage is TRBV27 and J usage is TRBJ2-1, with 9 nucleotides matching TRBD1. Germline V gene sequence: CDR1 MNHEY, CDR2 SMNVEV (reference sequence). The length of the CDR3 is 16 residues. V shed 5 bases and J 2 bases; nucleotides not matched to a gene: 7. CDR3 bases: TGTGCCAGCAGTCCCCAGGACAGGGGCCCCTACAATGAGCAGTTCTTC. As protein: CASSPQDRGPYNEQFF.

This chain joins TRBV5-1 and TRBJ2-7, with TRBD1 matching over 9 bases. Germline CDR1 reads SGHRS; CDR2 reads YFSETQ. This CDR3 spans 15 amino acids. V gave up 4 bases and J gave up 1 base; unmatched junction bases: 6. This CDR3 is CASSPGTGQSYEQYF. The CDR3 nucleotides are TGCGCCAGCAGCCCAGGGACAGGGCAGTCCTACGAGCAGTACTTC.

V and J are TRBV11-2 and TRBJ2-6; tentative D call: TRBD1 (5 bases). The CDR3 extends over 17 amino acids. Looked up from germline, CDR1 is SGHAT and CDR2 is FQNNGV. V lost 1 base to trimming and J lost 0 bases, with 10 bases between them. CDR3 coding DNA: TGTGCCAGCAGCTTAGGCAGGGCTTACTCTGGGGCCAACGTCCTGACTTTC. Translation gives CASSLGRAYSGANVLTF. Full variable domain (missing parts from reference TRBV11-2 and TRBJ2-6): EAGVAQSPRYKIIEKRQSVAFWCNPISGHATLYWYQQILGQGPKLLIQFQNNGVVDDSQLPKDRFSAERLKGVDSTLKIQPAKLEDSAVYLCASSLGRAYSGANVLTFGAGSRLTVL.

As regards this clone: Being one base from a much bigger clone, this may be a read error. The rearrangement links TRBV28 to TRBJ1-1, with TRBD1 as a possible D gene (6 bases). V was cut by 6 bases and J by 8 bases, with 19 bases left in between. The CDR3 runs 14 residues. Looked up from germline, CDR1 is MDHEN and CDR2 is SYDVKM. The CDR3 nucleotides read TGTGCCAGCAGCGCAGCGGGGGGCATGTCAGAAGCTTTCTTT. It encodes CASSAAGGMSEAFF.

This chain joins TRBV2 and TRBJ1-4, with a possible D match to TRBD1 (5 bases). Trimming shortened V by 7 bases and J by 4 bases, and 10 bases separated the two germline ends. In germline, CDR1 is SNHLY, CDR2 FYNNEI. The CDR3 spans 13 residues. This CDR3 is CASIRAYNEKLFF. The DNA of the CDR3 is TGTGCCAGCATCAGGGCTTATAATGAAAAACTGTTTTTT.

The chain has TRBV6-1 and TRBJ2-7; 10 positions agree with TRBD2. J gave up 9 bases and V 4 bases, and 6 bases lay outside the gene matches. The CDR3 is 13 residues long. Germline CDR1 reads MNHNS; CDR2 reads SASEGT. Here the CDR3 DNA reads TGTGCCAGCAGTGTCGGGCTAGCGGGAGCGCAGTACTTC. Its translation: CASSVGLAGAQYF.

The table lists this clone with a few counts. Here the CDR3 reads CASSSFGQFYEQYF. The CDR3, as DNA: TGTGCCAGCAGTTCCTTCGGACAGTTCTACGAGCAGTACTTC. The chain uses TRBV28 and TRBJ2-7; D is perhaps TRBD1 (6 bases). V was shortened by 4 bases and J by 3 bases, with 13 bases between the two germline ends. Per the germline V gene, CDR1 is MDHEN and CDR2 is SYDVKM. The CDR3 length is 14 residues.

On this clone itself: With only one base between it and a far larger clone, this is likely a read error. The chain links TRBV30 to TRBJ2-5; D tentatively fits TRBD1 or TRBD2 (5 bases each). The CDR3 has 14 residues. Germline V CDR1 and CDR2: GTSNPN, SVGIG (reference sequence). The CDR3 nucleotides are TGTGCCTGGAGTGGGGGGAACCCCCAAGAGATCCAGTACTTC. Amino acid sequence: CAWSGGNPQEIQYF.

The chain uses TRBV29-1 and TRBJ2-1; the D gene could be TRBD1 or TRBD2 (5 bases each). CDR1 and CDR2 from the germline V gene are SQVTM and ANQGSEA. V was cut by 4 bases and J by 7 bases, with 11 bases left in between. The CDR3 is made up of 12 amino acids. The CDR3 DNA sequence: TGCAGCGTTGGGGGGAGAGGGAATGAGCAGTTCTTC. The encoded protein is CSVGGRGNEQFF.

V is TRBV30 and J is TRBJ1-4; maybe TRBD1 (5 bases). The CDR3 totals 15 residues. Germline V CDR1 and CDR2: GTSNPN, SVGIG (reference sequence). Trimming cost V 3 bases and J 6 bases, with 17 bases left between them. The CDR3 DNA follows: TGTGCCTGGAGGAGCCGGGACGGACGGTATGAAAAACTGTTTTTT. This gives the protein CAWRSRDGRYEKLFF.

V is TRBV19 and J is TRBJ2-2; 9 bases line up with TRBD2. Germline V gives CDR1 LNHDA, CDR2 SQIVND (reference sequence). The length of the CDR3 is 14 residues. J gave up 8 bases and V 8 bases, and 9 bases lay outside the gene matches. The CDR3 sequence is CASSPAGGFGELFF. The CDR3 DNA reads TGTGCCAGTTCCCCGGCGGGAGGGTTTGGGGAGCTGTTTTTT.

The rearrangement links TRBV7-8 to TRBJ2-7; 9 bases agree with TRBD2. Germline assignment: CDR1 SGHVS and CDR2 FQNEAQ. The CDR3 totals 17 residues. The J segment lost 5 bases and the V segment lost 5 bases, leaving 16 bases of the junction unmatched. The CDR3 DNA reads as TGTGCCAGCAGCATAACACCCCCCGGGACTAGCAGGCACGAGCAGTACTTC. Protein product: CASSITPPGTSRHEQYF. Variable domain in full (rest from reference TRBV7-8 and TRBJ2-7): GAGVSQSPRYKVAKRGQDVALRCDPISGHVSLFWYQQALGQGPEFLTYFQNEAQLDKSGLPSDRFFAERPEGSVSTLKIQRTQQEDSAVYLCASSITPPGTSRHEQYFGPGTRLTVT.

This clone was seen a single time. The CDR3 nucleotides read TGTGCCACCAGCAGAGCTAAGGGGGGAAAAGAGACCCAGTACTTC. Its protein is CATSRAKGGKETQYF. The chain is built from TRBV15 and TRBJ2-5, with D perhaps matching TRBD1 or TRBD2 (6 bases each). The germline CDR1 and CDR2 sequences are LNHNV and YYDKDF (reference sequence). V was pared by 1 base and J by 3 bases, with 12 bases between. CDR3 size: 15 residues.

The sample holds a few counts of this clone. The chain combines TRBV28 with TRBJ1-1, with a tentative D call TRBD1 (6 bases). The germline gives CDR1 MDHEN, CDR2 SYDVKM. V dropped 7 bases and J dropped 3 bases, with 18 bases sitting between them. The CDR3 sequence is 15 residues long. The CDR3, as DNA: TGTGCCAGCACCATGGGGGGGGCGAGGGACACTGAAGCTTTCTTT. This gives the protein CASTMGGARDTEAFF.